The 24 T cell receptor beta chains below were found in one sample sequenced in a study of technical replicates of blood from several donors. The repertoire was sequenced with immunoSEQ multiplex PCR; TCRdb's copy has only in-frame clones and lacks some. The top ten clones hold 0.19% of a sample with about 61,000 clones, roughly 97% of them seen once. The sample consisted of T cells isolated from PBMCs. The source is a human donor in good health.

The chain has TRBV5-4 and TRBJ2-4; 10 bases match TRBD1. V shed 4 bases and J 6 bases; nucleotides not matched to a gene: 7. This CDR3 has 15 amino acids. Germline V gene lookup returns CDR1 SGHNT and CDR2 YYREEE (reference sequence). CDR3 coding DNA: TGTGCCAGCAGCGGCGGGACAGGGGCTACAAACATTCAGTACTTC. This sequence encodes CASSGGTGATNIQYF.

The V gene is TRBV5-1, the J gene TRBJ2-1; TRBD2 matches 9 bases. J lost 6 bases, V lost 3 bases, and 7 bases had no gene match. The CDR3 totals 15 residues. Germline CDR1 reads SGHRS; CDR2 reads YFSETQ. The CDR3 DNA is TGCGCCAGCAGCTCTTCGGCGGGGGGGCCCAATGAGCAGTTCTTC. Amino acid sequence: CASSSSAGGPNEQFF. Drawing the rest from reference TRBV5-1 and TRBJ2-1, the complete variable domain is KAGVTQTPRYLIKTRGQQVTLSCSPISGHRSVSWYQQTPGQGLQFLFEYFSETQRNKGNFPGRFSGRQFSNSRSEMNVSTLELGDSALYLCASSSSAGGPNEQFFGPGTRLTVL.

The chain couples TRBV2 to TRBJ2-7; TRBD1 agrees at 7 bases. After removal of 6 bases from V and 0 bases from J, the junction contained 5 bases not matched to a gene. Germline V CDR1 and CDR2: SNHLY, FYNNEI. The CDR3 is 14 amino acids. The CDR3 bases are TGTGCCAGCAGGGGACAGAGCAACTCCTACGAGCAGTACTTC. It yields the protein CASRGQSNSYEQYF.

The chain employs TRBV11-3 and TRBJ2-7; tentatively, D is TRBD1 (5 bases). V lost 0 bases and J lost 4, with 10 bases in between. Germline-derived CDR1 and CDR2 are SGHNT and YENEEA. CDR3 length: 14 residues. Here the CDR3 reads CASSLDGQGYEQYF. The CDR3 nucleotides are TGTGCCAGCAGCTTAGACGGGCAGGGATACGAGCAGTACTTC.

This clone was observed a single time. The rearrangement joins TRBV6-6 to TRBJ2-4, with D perhaps TRBD1 (5 bases). Germline lookup yields CDR1 MNHNY and CDR2 SVGAGI (reference sequence). The V and J ends lost 6 bases and 2 bases respectively, with 8 bases between them. This CDR3 comprises 13 residues. The DNA of the CDR3 is TGTGCCAGCAGCCAGGGATCCAAAAACATTCAGTACTTC. Amino acid sequence: CASSQGSKNIQYF.

The V call is TRBV5-4, the J call TRBJ2-7; 8 nucleotides match TRBD1. V trimming: 5 bases; J trimming: 2 bases; junction bases outside the gene matches: 9. In germline, CDR1 is SGHNT, CDR2 YYREEE (reference sequence). The CDR3 runs 15 residues. CDR3 nucleotides: TGTGCCAGCAGTTATACAGGGGGGACCACCTACGAGCAGTACTTC. Translated: CASSYTGGTTYEQYF.

This clone has a single count. The chain carries TRBV7-2 and TRBJ1-3; possible D gene TRBD1, 5 bases. The germline V and J ends were trimmed by 8 bases and 3 bases, with 11 bases remaining between them. The CDR3 is 13 residues long. Germline loops: CDR1 SGHTA, CDR2 FQGNSA. CDR3 bases: TGTGCCAGCCAGGGCTACAATGGAAACACCATATATTTT. This codes for CASQGYNGNTIYF.

This clone was counted a single time. The chain joins TRBV5-6 to TRBJ2-7, with no clear D. This CDR3 region has 15 residues. Per the germline V gene, CDR1 is SGHDT and CDR2 is YYEEEE. Deletions cut 4 bases from V and 2 bases from J, with 16 bases between. CDR3 loop: CASSPILRVAYEQYF. In DNA form, the CDR3 reads TGTGCCAGCAGCCCCATCTTACGGGTCGCCTACGAGCAGTACTTC.

The chain recombines TRBV10-2 with TRBJ2-6; D gene ambiguous. The CDR3 contains 15 residues. Germline CDR1 and CDR2: WSHSY and SAAADI. Trimming left V 6 bases short and J 0 bases short, with 9 bases between. The CDR3 reads CASRIGRSGANVLTF. The CDR3 DNA sequence: TGCGCCAGCAGGATTGGCCGCTCTGGGGCCAACGTCCTGACTTTC.

This clone showed up just once. The genes are TRBV9 and TRBJ2-7, with TRBD1 matching 12 bases. With V trimmed by 0 bases and J by 5 bases, 3 bases remained unmatched. The CDR3 is 15 residues long. Germline CDR1 SGDLS, CDR2 YYNGEE. CDR3 nucleotides: TGTGCCAGCAGCGTAGAAGGGACAGGGGGCAACGAGCAGTACTTC. Amino acids: CASSVEGTGGNEQYF.

The rearrangement links TRBV6-4 to TRBJ1-6, with 7 nucleotides matching TRBD1. The CDR3 is 13 residues long. The ends lost 3 bases at V and 16 bases at J; junction bases unmatched: 9. Germline V CDR1 and CDR2: MRHNA, SNTAGT. The DNA for the CDR3 is TGTGCCAGCAGTGAGGTCACGGGACAGATTCTCCACTTT. This gives the protein CASSEVTGQILHF.

This clone was recorded once. CDR3 loop: CATRGGHEQYF. CDR3 nucleotide sequence: TGTGCCACCAGGGGGGGGCACGAGCAGTACTTC. V gene TRBV15 combines with J gene TRBJ2-7, with D maybe TRBD2 (7 bases). CDR1 is LNHNV and CDR2 is YYDKDF in the germline V gene (reference sequence). The CDR3 is 11 amino acids. Trimming cost V 6 bases and J 5 bases, with 8 bases left between them.

V usage is TRBV9 and J usage is TRBJ2-3; TRBD1 agrees at 10 bases. Germline assignment: CDR1 SGDLS and CDR2 YYNGEE. The CDR3 covers 15 residues. Trimming at V came to 3 bases and at J to 1 base, leaving 2 bases not matched to a gene. The CDR3 region is CASSGQGARTDTQYF. The DNA for the CDR3 is TGTGCCAGCAGCGGACAGGGGGCCCGCACAGATACGCAGTATTTT. Supplemented by reference TRBV9 and TRBJ2-3, the full variable domain reads DSGVTQTPKHLITATGQRVTLRCSPRSGDLSVYWYQQSLDQGLQFLIQYYNGEERAKGNILERFSAQQFPDLHSELNLSSLELGDSALYFCASSGQGARTDTQYFGPGTRLTVL.

The J gene is TRBJ2-3, the V gene TRBV6-6; maybe TRBD2 (8 bases). Trimming shortened V by 6 bases and J by 2 bases, and 12 bases separated the two germline ends. This CDR3 spans 14 amino acids. Looked up from germline, CDR1 is MNHNY and CDR2 is SVGAGI (reference sequence). The CDR3 loop is CASRREGATDTQYF. CDR3 in DNA: TGTGCCAGCAGACGGGAGGGGGCCACAGATACGCAGTATTTT.

CDR3 loop: CASMGGSDSGNTIYF. For the CDR3, the DNA is TGTGCCAGCATGGGGGGTTCCGACTCTGGAAACACCATATATTTT. This rearrangement joins TRBV28 to TRBJ1-3; possibly TRBD1 for D (5 bases). With 7 bases removed from V and 0 bases from J, the gap between germline ends came to 13 bases. The CDR3 contains 15 residues. Germline V gene sequence: CDR1 MDHEN, CDR2 SYDVKM.

This chain uses TRBV5-1 with TRBJ1-3; D may be TRBD1 (6 bases). The CDR3 has 15 amino acids. V was pared by 0 bases and J by 4 bases, with 11 bases between. Per germline, CDR1 SGHRS and CDR2 YFSETQ. For the CDR3, the DNA is TGCGCCAGCAGCTTGGTTCAGGGGCCGGGAAACACCATATATTTT. Translation: CASSLVQGPGNTIYF.

The chain employs TRBV6-5 and TRBJ2-2, with D possibly TRBD2 on 6 matching bases. The ends were cut back, 0 bases at V and 4 bases at J, with 9 bases in the middle. Germline assignment: CDR1 MNHEY and CDR2 SVGAGI. This CDR3 region has 15 residues. The CDR3 loop reads CASSYSEGSTGELFF. The CDR3 coding sequence is TGTGCCAGCAGTTACTCGGAGGGTAGCACCGGGGAGCTGTTTTTT.

The gene calls are TRBV20-1 and TRBJ2-1; D possibly corresponds to TRBD2 (6 bases). Germline-derived CDR1 and CDR2 are DFQATT and SNEGSKA (reference sequence). Trimming pared 1 base from V and 13 bases from J, leaving 11 bases between. The CDR3 is made up of 11 amino acids. The CDR3 sequence: CSARGRTNQFF. In DNA, the CDR3 is TGCAGTGCTAGAGGGAGGACTAATCAGTTCTTC.

This chain connects TRBV6-5 to TRBJ2-6; a possible D gene is TRBD1 (6 bases). Germline CDR1 is MNHEY and CDR2 is SVGAGI. The CDR3 totals 15 residues. Trimming stripped 6 bases from V and 0 bases from J, with 9 bases between. CDR3 loop: CASRKQGSGANVLTF. CDR3 nucleotide sequence: TGTGCCAGCAGGAAACAGGGCTCTGGGGCCAACGTCCTGACTTTC.

This clone came up once. CDR3 amino acids: CASSLIPGPRGQFF. CDR3 sequence (DNA): TGTGCCAGCAGCTTAATTCCGGGACCCAGGGGACAGTTCTTC. The genes are TRBV11-3 and TRBJ2-1; D is possibly TRBD1 (6 bases). V gave up 2 bases and J gave up 13 bases, with 18 bases separating them. The CDR3 is 14 residues long. Germline CDR1 is SGHNT and CDR2 is YENEEA. Full variable domain (missing parts from reference TRBV11-3 and TRBJ2-1): EAGVVQSPRYKIIEKKQPVAFWCNPISGHNTLYWYLQNLGQGPELLIRYENEEAVDDSQLPKDRFSAERLKGVDSTLKIQPAELGDSAVYLCASSLIPGPRGQFFGPGTRLTVL.

This clone was counted a single time. This chain uses TRBV7-8 with TRBJ2-7; 10 nucleotides agree with TRBD1. The CDR3 is 17 residues long. Trimming at V came to 2 bases and at J to 2 bases, leaving 9 bases not matched to a gene. Germline V gene lookup returns CDR1 SGHVS and CDR2 FQNEAQ. DNA of the CDR3: TGTGCCAGCAGCTTAATTCATTGGGGACAGGGGACCTACGAGCAGTACTTC. This encodes CASSLIHWGQGTYEQYF.

The rearrangement uses TRBV7-8 and TRBJ2-7; 7 bases are a match to TRBD2. The CDR3 consists of 16 residues. The germline gives CDR1 SGHVS, CDR2 FQNEAQ. V was clipped by 7 bases and J by 4 bases; unmatched bases: 16. In DNA, the CDR3 is TGTGCCAGCACCCCGAGTCGGCGGGAGTATAGATACGAGCAGTACTTC. The encoded protein is CASTPSRREYRYEQYF.

The chain couples TRBV2 to TRBJ2-3; 9 nucleotides line up with TRBD2. Trimming took 3 bases from V and 10 from J; bases not matched to a gene: 11. The CDR3 contains 15 residues. Per the germline V gene, CDR1 is SNHLY and CDR2 is FYNNEI. CDR3 protein: CASSDTGGRALAQYF. DNA for the CDR3: TGTGCCAGCAGTGATACGGGCGGGAGGGCCCTTGCGCAGTATTTT.

V and J are TRBV5-1 and TRBJ2-5; D gene unclear. The CDR3 totals 12 residues. The germline V and J ends were trimmed by 6 bases and 5 bases, with 11 bases remaining between them. Germline lookup yields CDR1 SGHRS and CDR2 YFSETQ. CDR3 sequence (DNA): TGCGCCAGCACACAGCCCGGCGAGACCCAGTACTTC. It specifies CASTQPGETQYF.